Reported below is one T cell receptor (beta chain). Which antigen it targets is not known. Each CD8+ T cell subset was flow-sorted in triplicate, with roughly 300,000 cells per subset placed directly into RLT lysis buffer. To exclude memory contaminants, naive CD8+ T cells were stringently defined as CD45RO-CCR7+CD27+CD95-. Peripheral blood mononuclear cells were isolated from buffy coats using standard density gradient centrifugation. Naive CXCR3-negative and CXCR3-positive CD8+ T cells were flow-sorted on a FACSAria III. An RNeasy Mini Kit was used to extract total RNA from the sorted cells. This specimen comes from a study of CXCR3-negative and CXCR3-positive naive CD8 T cells (dated by TCRdb to between 2019 and 2020). In the study overall: About 135 million TRB reads were obtained in total, roughly 1.5 +/- 0.3 million reads per library. Data from fewer than 12 donors, pooled across two independent experiments, went into the diversity and physicochemical repertoire analyses. For the TRBV-TRBJ cluster analysis, the naive subsets came from roughly 5 donors, while the memory cells came from 3 donors.

CDR1 GTSNPN and CDR2 SVGIG are derived from the germline V gene (reference sequence). Taken from cysteine to phenylalanine, the CDR3 has 12 residues. No DNA is listed. For sequencing, a NextSeq 550 was employed. The Human TCR Profiling Kit (MiLaboratory) was used to make UMI-labeled 5' RACE TRB cDNA libraries. The full amount of extracted RNA was used for cDNA synthesis, and the full amount of resulting cDNA was used for PCR amplification. The libraries were made side by side, with each library going through the same number of PCR cycles. The authors' analysis ran thus. About 53,000 +/- 10,000 unique UMI-labeled TRB cDNA molecules per library were extracted with MIGEC and MiXCR, with at least two reads per UMI required. On average, each library contained about 40,000 +/- 10,000 functional in-frame TRB CDR3 nucleotide clonotypes without stop codons. After downsampling to 5000 UMI-labeled TRB molecules per sample, diversity metrics such as normalized Shannon-Wiener and Chao1 were calculated in VDJtools. VDJtools was used to calculate clonotype-size-weighted physicochemical properties of the central five CDR3 residues, namely interaction energy, strength, volume and Kidera factor 4. Each CDR3 protein sequence appears as one entry after TCRdb reprocessed the reads, and no DNA is included. The V and J calls come from TCRdb's annotation, not from the publication. The sample table records under 70,000 distinct CDR3 sequences. Clones ranked in the top ten supply around 4.9% of the sample.

Points the paper makes about the study in general: Freshly isolated PBMCs were used for most assays because CXCR3 expression went down partially after cryopreservation. Compared with CXCR3-negative naive cells, CXCR3-positive naive cells had TRB CDR3s with higher hydrophobicity (lower Kidera factor 4), lower energy, and higher strength and volume indices. TRBV-TRBJ usage was similar between naive CXCR3-negative and CXCR3-positive cells from the same donor, while memory cells showed distinct patterns. Both naive subsets had comparably high repertoire diversity, while memory CD8+ T cells had much lower repertoire diversity. Because surface CD5, which is linked to self-reactivity in mice, was comparable between the naive subsets, TCR interaction strength was also inferred from the physicochemical properties of TRB CDR3s.

Sequencing used naive CXCR3+ CD8+ T cells from blood. The cell subset or site label, as the study defines it: CD45RO-CCR7+CD27+CD95- naive CD8+ T cells expressing CXCR3 (TNR3+). The V and J segments used are TRBV30 and TRBJ2-5; TCRdb's D call of TRBD1 is untestable without DNA. This sequence originates from a human donor in good health. Some clones in this sample may be carry-over from other donors' samples. CDR3 reads: CAWEPGEETQYF.